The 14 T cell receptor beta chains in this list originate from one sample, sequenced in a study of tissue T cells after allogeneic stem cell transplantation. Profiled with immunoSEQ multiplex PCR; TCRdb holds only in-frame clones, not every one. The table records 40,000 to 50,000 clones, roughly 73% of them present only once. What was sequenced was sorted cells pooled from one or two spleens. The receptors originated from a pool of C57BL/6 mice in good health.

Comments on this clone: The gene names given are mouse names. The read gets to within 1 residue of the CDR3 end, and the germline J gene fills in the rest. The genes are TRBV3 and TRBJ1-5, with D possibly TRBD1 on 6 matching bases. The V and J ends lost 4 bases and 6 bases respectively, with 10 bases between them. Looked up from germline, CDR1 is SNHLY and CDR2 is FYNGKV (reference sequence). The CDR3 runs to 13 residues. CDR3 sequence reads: CASSSGQSQAPLF. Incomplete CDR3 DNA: TGTGCCAGCAGCTCTGGACAGAGCCAGGCTCCGCTT.

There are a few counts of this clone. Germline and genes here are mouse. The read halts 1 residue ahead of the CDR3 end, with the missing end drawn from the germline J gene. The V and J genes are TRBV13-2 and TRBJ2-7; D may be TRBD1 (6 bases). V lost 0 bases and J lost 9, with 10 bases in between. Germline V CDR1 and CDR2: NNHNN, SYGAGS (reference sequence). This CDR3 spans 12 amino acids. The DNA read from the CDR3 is TGTGCCAGCGGTGATGGGGGAGGGGGACAGTAC. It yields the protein CASGDGGGGQY. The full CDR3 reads CASGDGGGGQYF.

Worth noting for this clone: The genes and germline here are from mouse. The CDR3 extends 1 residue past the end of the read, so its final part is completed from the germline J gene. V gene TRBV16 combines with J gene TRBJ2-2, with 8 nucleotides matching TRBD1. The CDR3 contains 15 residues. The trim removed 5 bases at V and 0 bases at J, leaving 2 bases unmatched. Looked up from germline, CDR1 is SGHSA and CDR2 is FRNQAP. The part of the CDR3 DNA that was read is TGTGCAAGCAGCCCACAGGGGGCAAACACCGGGCAGCTCTAC. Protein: CASSPQGANTGQLY. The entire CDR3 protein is CASSPQGANTGQLYF.

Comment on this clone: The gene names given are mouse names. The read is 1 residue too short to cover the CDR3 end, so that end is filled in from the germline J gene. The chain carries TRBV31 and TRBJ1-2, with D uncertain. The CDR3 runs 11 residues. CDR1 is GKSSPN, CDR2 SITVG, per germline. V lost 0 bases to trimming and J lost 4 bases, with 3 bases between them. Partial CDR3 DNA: TGTGCCTGGAGTCTATCCTCCGACTACACC. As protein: CAWSLSSDYT. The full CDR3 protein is CAWSLSSDYTF.

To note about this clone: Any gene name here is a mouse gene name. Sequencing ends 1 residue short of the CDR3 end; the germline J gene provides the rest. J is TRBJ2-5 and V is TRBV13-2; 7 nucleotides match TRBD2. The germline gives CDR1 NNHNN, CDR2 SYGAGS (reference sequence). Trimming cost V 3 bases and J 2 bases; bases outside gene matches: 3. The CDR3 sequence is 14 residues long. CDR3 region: CASGGLGVQDTQYF. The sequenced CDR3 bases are TGTGCCAGCGGTGGTCTGGGGGTCCAAGACACCCAGTAC.

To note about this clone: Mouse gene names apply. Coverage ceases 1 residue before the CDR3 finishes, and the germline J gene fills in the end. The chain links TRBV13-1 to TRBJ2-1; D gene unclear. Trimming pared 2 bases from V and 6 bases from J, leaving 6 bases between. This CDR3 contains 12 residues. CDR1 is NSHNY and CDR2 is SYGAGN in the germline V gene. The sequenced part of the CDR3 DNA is TGTGCCAGCAGTGAAGCGGGTGCTGAGCAGTTC. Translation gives CASSEAGAEQF. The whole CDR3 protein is CASSEAGAEQFF.

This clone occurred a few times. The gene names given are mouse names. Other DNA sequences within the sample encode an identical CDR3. This chain's CDR3 is CTCSAGEQYF. The covered CDR3 bases are TGCACCTGCAGTGCGGGGGAACAGTAC. The rearrangement links TRBV1 to TRBJ2-7; D uncertain. The CDR3 extends 1 residue past the end of the read, so its final part is completed from the germline J gene. CDR1 and CDR2 from the germline V gene are NSQYPW and LRSPGD (reference sequence). The length of the CDR3 is 10 residues. Trimming pared 3 bases from V and 7 bases from J, leaving 4 bases between.

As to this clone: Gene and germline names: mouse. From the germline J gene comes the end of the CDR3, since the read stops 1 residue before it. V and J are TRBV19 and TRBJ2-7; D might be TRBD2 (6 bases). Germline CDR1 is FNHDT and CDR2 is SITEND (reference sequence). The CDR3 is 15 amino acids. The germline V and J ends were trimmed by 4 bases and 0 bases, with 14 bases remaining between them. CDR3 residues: CASSSPTGSSYEQYF. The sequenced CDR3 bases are TGTGCCAGCAGTTCCCCGACTGGAAGCTCCTATGAACAGTAC.

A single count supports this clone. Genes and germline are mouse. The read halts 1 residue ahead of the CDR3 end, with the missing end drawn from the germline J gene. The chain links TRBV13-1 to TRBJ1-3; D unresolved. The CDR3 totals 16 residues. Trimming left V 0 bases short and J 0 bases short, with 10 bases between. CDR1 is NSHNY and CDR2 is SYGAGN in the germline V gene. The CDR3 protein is CASSDAGINSGNTLYF. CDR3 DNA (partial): TGTGCCAGCAGTGATGCAGGAATCAATTCTGGAAATACGCTCTAT.

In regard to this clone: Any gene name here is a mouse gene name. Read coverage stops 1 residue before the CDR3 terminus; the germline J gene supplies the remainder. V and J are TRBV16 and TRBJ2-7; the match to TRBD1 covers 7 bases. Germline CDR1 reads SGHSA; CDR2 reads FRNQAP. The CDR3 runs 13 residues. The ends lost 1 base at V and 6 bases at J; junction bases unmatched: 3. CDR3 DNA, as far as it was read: TGTGCAAGCAGCTTAGGTCAGGGGGTTGAACAGTAC. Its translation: CASSLGQGVEQY. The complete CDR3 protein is CASSLGQGVEQYF.

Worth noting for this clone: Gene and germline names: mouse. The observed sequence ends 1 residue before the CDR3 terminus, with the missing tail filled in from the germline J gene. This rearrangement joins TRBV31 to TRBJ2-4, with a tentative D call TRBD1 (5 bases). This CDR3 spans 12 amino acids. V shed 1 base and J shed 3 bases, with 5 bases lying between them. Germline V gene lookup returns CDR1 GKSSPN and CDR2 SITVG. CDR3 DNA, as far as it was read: TGTGCCTGGAGTCAGGGGCAAAACACCTTGTAC. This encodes CAWSQGQNTLY. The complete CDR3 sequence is CAWSQGQNTLYF.

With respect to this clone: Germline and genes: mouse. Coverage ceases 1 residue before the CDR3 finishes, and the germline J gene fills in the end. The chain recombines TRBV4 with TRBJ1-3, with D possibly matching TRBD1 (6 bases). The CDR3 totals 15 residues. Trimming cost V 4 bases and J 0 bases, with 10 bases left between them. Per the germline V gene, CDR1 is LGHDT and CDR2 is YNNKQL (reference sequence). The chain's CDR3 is CASSWLQGSGNTLYF. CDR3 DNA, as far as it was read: TGTGCCAGCAGCTGGCTACAGGGTTCTGGAAATACGCTCTAT.

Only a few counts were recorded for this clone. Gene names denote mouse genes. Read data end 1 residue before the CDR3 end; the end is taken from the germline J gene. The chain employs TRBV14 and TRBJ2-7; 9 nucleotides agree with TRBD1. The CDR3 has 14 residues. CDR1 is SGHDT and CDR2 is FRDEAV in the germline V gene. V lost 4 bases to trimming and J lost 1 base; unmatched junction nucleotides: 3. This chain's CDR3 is CASSIGTGSYEQYF. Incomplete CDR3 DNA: TGTGCCAGCAGTATCGGGACAGGGTCCTATGAACAGTAC.

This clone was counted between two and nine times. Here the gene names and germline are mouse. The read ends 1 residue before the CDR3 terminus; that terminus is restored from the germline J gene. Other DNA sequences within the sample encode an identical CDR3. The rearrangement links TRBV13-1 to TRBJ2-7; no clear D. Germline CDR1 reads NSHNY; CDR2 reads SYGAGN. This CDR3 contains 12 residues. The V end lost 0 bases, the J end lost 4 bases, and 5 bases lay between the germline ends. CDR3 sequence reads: CASSDVGYEQYF. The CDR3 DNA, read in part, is TGTGCCAGCAGTGATGTTGGGTATGAACAGTAC.